The TCR beta chain described here comes from a study of OX40 agonist ivuxolimab in advanced cancers. The wider study: Each patient was given ivuxolimab into a vein every 2 weeks, at 0.01 to 10 mg/kg.

This table comes from immunoSEQ multiplex PCR, and its TCRdb copy is limited to in-frame clones, with some not included. The sample carries some 73,000 clones, around 85% recorded once. The CDR3 covers 15 residues. V dropped 0 bases and J dropped 1 base, with 7 bases sitting between them. Germline loops: CDR1 SGHNT, CDR2 YYREEE (reference sequence). Sequences were derived from CD4+ or CD8+ T cells sorted from blood, sampled in a trial of the OX40 agonist ivuxolimab. The chain employs TRBV5-4 and TRBJ2-2; maybe TRBD1 (5 bases). The receptor's source is an adult with an advanced solid tumor such as melanoma, head and neck, liver or kidney cancer. CDR3 nucleotides: TGTGCCAGCAGCTTGGACAGGTGGAACACCGGGGAGCTGTTTTTT. Translated, it gives CASSLDRWNTGELFF.